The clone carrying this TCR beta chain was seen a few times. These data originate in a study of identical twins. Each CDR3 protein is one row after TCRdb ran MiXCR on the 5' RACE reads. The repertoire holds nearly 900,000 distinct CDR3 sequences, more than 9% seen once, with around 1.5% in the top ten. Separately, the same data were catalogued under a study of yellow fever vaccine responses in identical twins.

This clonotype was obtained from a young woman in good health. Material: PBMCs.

The CDR3 DNA follows: TGCGCCAGCAGCTTGGTAGCGGGAGGGCCCGTGGCCCCTGATACGCAGTATTTT. Its protein is CASSLVAGGPVAPDTQYF. This rearrangement joins TRBV5-1 to TRBJ2-3; 11 bases match TRBD2. This CDR3 comprises 18 residues. J was trimmed by 6 bases and V by 0 bases; bases with no gene match: 12. The germline CDR1 and CDR2 sequences are SGHRS and YFSETQ.